This entry features one T cell receptor (beta chain) sequence. This clonotype was detected a few times. The specificity of this receptor is unknown. A far bigger clonotype differs at one base, so this is likely a read error. The meaning of the sample's time point label: newly diagnosed GD, antithyroid drugs for less than 3 months. For both TCR sequencing and RNA sequencing, RNA was extracted from PBMCs using TRIzol. The diagnosis of Graves' disease followed American Thyroid Association guidelines. Patients for the study were recruited at an endocrinology department in Xi'an, China. Each patient gave 8.5 to 9.5 milliliters of peripheral blood, collected in an EDTA anticoagulant tube. Ficoll Paque Plus density gradient separation was used to isolate PBMCs, and no additional T cell sorting was done. RNA quality was checked with an Agilent 2100 Bioanalyzer and agarose gel, and concentration with a NanoDrop 2000.

Receptor libraries were prepared by multiplex PCR. Data came from an Illumina HiSeq 4000. To build TCR beta libraries, CDR3 regions were amplified by Arm-PCR using iRepertoire HTBI primers. PCR products were gel purified before sequencing. From the authors' description of their analysis: Gene usage analysis of CDR3 amino acid clonotypes relied on the approximately 60 TRBV and fewer than 15 TRBJ segments identified across samples. Filtered high-quality paired reads were merged into contigs using COPE and FqMerger. BLAST was used to align contigs to the IMGT TRBV, TRBD and TRBJ reference genes, and CDR3 was defined following IMGT. Any clonotype with a frequency above 0.1% was counted as a highly expanded clone. Repertoire diversity was measured by Shannon entropy, and V-J evenness by the Gini coefficient. Public clonotypes were defined as clonotypes shared by more than one individual. TCRdb reprocessing: public reads trimmed at Q25 with fastp, clones called with MiXCR, in-frame beta chains kept. Rows are combined by CDR3 protein, so each entry shows the most common genes and DNA. TCRdb's processing, not the authors' own work, is the source of the V and J calls. Across this sample there are around 250,000 distinct CDR3 sequences, with approximately 20% seen only once. Around 13% of the sample is taken by the ten largest.

Inclusive of the bounding cysteine and phenylalanine, the CDR3 is 14 residues long. The kept DNA is CDR3 alone, 42 bases in frame from the first base. The CDR1 and CDR2 encoded by the germline V gene (reference sequence) are SEHNR and FQNEAQ. The sample originates from a study of regulatory T cells in long-lasting Graves disease (dated by TCRdb to the early 2020s). Describing the broader study: In the newly diagnosed Graves' disease group, patients had been taking antithyroid drugs for less than 3 months. Persistent Graves' disease patients were compared with newly diagnosed Graves' disease patients by peripheral blood TCR sequencing and RNA sequencing. The study was conducted in China and was registered as a clinical trial. A total of about 35 samples underwent TCR sequencing: 13 from persistent and approximately 20 from newly diagnosed Graves' disease patients.

Study-wide conclusions, independent of this receptor: Sequencing and analysis were restricted to the TCR beta chain. Preferential use of TRBV28, TRBJ1-2 and TRBJ2-5 was observed in persistent disease, whereas TRBV20-1 and TRBJ2-1 were favored in newly diagnosed disease. A larger number of public clonotypes was shared among persistent patients (about 2,700) than among newly diagnosed patients (more than 850). Compared with newly diagnosed patients, patients with persistent Graves' disease had lower TCR Shannon entropy and fewer highly expanded clones, which suggests clonal expansion. Peripheral blood alone was examined, since thyroid tissue, which constituted the primary lesion, could not be accessed. The authors acknowledged the small sample size as a limitation that may reduce accuracy.

A further study also used this sample, focusing on T cells in Graves' hyperthyroidism and ophthalmopathy. The second paper further reports: A patient counted as having stable Graves' hyperthyroidism if no progression to ophthalmopathy occurred over 18 months of follow-up. Hyperthyroidism patients were newly diagnosed, had a disease duration of under 2 months, and were aged 18 to 65 years. Exclusion was applied to patients with uncontrolled infections, other autoimmune diseases, pregnancy or lactation. Diagnoses were established on the basis of clinical symptoms, serum thyroxine and TRAb, thyroid ultrasound, and orbital computed tomography. A first-round RT-PCR of the TCR CDR3 used the HTBI primer set with the Qiagen OneStep RT-PCR kit. Most expanded thyroid clonotypes (frequency above 0.001) were also found in blood, which suggests that blood repertoires may mirror thyroid immune responses. A 13 V-J signature model separated ophthalmopathy from stable hyperthyroidism, with roughly 88% sensitivity and 81.08% specificity in cross-validation and 80%/75% in testing. In validation, the model predicted progression to ophthalmopathy with over 65% sensitivity and 72% to 85% specificity, a median of about six months before onset. To identify TCR V-J signatures that set the groups apart, the researchers used a discovery cohort of approximately 98 patients, made up of 40 to 45 with Graves' ophthalmopathy and some 58 with stable Graves' hyperthyroidism. Prospective prediction of ophthalmopathy was tested in an independent validation cohort of 18 to 20 hyperthyroidism patients and 15 to 17 patients who later progressed to ophthalmopathy. The 100 discovery patients were divided at random into training and test sets in a 7:3 ratio. In more than 5 Graves' hyperthyroidism patients, the study also compared T-cell repertoires from thyroid tissue with T-cell repertoires from blood. After blood sampling, hyperthyroidism patients were treated with methimazole at a starting dose of 30 mg daily, and ophthalmopathy patients were treated with high-dose intravenous methylprednisolone. The libraries were constructed in a second round of multiplex PCR and then size-selected and purified. The libraries were sequenced on an Illumina HiSeq2000 using paired-end 100 bp reads. Raw data were processed with SOAPnuke, discarding reads with adapters, uncalled bases, mean Phred below 15, or no exact constant-primer or identifier match. High-quality paired reads were merged with COPE v1.2.5, and unique nucleotide sequences were defined as clonotypes. MiTCR v1.1 was used to align clonotypes to the IMGT TRBV, TRBD and TRBJ reference segments. Analysis was restricted to V-J combinations with a frequency above 0.0001, which covered 99.2% of repertoires. A TCS score was defined as the ratio of F50 (clonal expansion) to E x V (chaos), with BLOSUM62-based TCRdist applied between CDR3 peptides within each V-J. Welch's t-statistics and random forest reduced roughly 540 V-J features to 10 to 15, which were used in a naive Bayes classifier (R e1071). Sample size was not statistically predetermined, and investigators were not blinded to group allocation. According to the paper, TCR Vbeta CDR3 sequencing was carried out on over 130 peripheral blood samples, which came from some 41 ophthalmopathy, some 73 hyperthyroidism and approximately 17 progressor patients.

This specimen was peripheral blood mononuclear cells (PBMCs), taken at new diagnosis, from a patient treated with antithyroid drugs. The sequence derives from a woman in her 30s with Graves disease. Donor details come from another sample of the same person, matched by shared clones. The sequence is built from TRBV7-9 and TRBJ1-3, with the D gene call left open. The CDR3 is CASSRSYSRNTIYF. The nucleotide sequence reads TGTGCTAGCAGCCGTTCATACTCTAGAAACACCATATATTTT.